The T cell receptor beta chain under discussion was sequenced for a study of CD8+ T cells in alopecia areata. Background on the study: Percent affected scalp area, the SALT score, rated treated patients' severity.

The treatment is: oral pan-JAK inhibitor, 5-10 mg twice daily. A FACSAria was used to sort CD4+ and CD8+ T cells. These cells came from PBMCs. Study-wide points: Lesional scalp, notably in alopecia totalis/universalis, had clonality above that of normal scalp. Both scalp clonality and the expanded CD8+ clones among the top 100 showed a significant decrease with tofacitinib.

RNA was extracted and reverse transcribed into cDNA as the sequencing template. Only in-frame clones appear in the TCRdb table, and some are missing; sequencing was by immunoSEQ multiplex PCR. The table has approximately 210,000 clones, 50% to 70% seen once; the top ten hold approximately 1.4%. In this sample, this clone turned up a few times. Its target is not known. Trimming removed 0 bases from V and 5 bases from J, with 20 bases in between. Germline assignment: CDR1 ENHRY and CDR2 SYGVKD. The CDR3 extends over 17 amino acids. Here the sequenced sample was CD4+ T cells sorted from blood, taken at week 49, from a patient treated with tofacitinib. The receptor was isolated from a human donor with alopecia areata. This chain links TRBV10-3 with TRBJ2-7; D is uncertain. In DNA, the CDR3 is TGTGCCATCAGTGAGTCTGGTCTCAAAGTTTTCCCTCACGAGCAGTACTTC. This sequence encodes CAISESGLKVFPHEQYF.